Listed here is a single TCR beta chain. Its antigen is currently not known. Base qualities were left out, and no much larger clone turns up one base away. These data belong to a study of blood T cell repertoires in COVID-19 (dated by TCRdb to about 2020). Study-wide context: Samples covering the acute and convalescent phases of COVID-19 were provided by collaborators in the United States, Italy and Spain. The prospective study material was composed of cDNA or gDNA derived from T cells, B-cell-depleted T cells, or PBMCs. Subjects who had been exposed to COVID-19, were actively infected with it, or had recovered from it provided the deeply sampled blood TCRbeta repertoires that made up the dataset. A freely available public database, intended as a resource for researchers studying the immune response to SARS-CoV-2, is where the repertoires were released. Samples came from the ongoing ImmuneRACE study (first 160 participants) plus 1,254 subjects from 6 global collaborators. Nearly every sample came with metadata listing a de-identified subject ID, COVID-19 status, age in years and sex. Where available, HLA class I and class II types were taken from metadata supplied by the sample provider and were not determined by assay-based typing. Findings and caveats that apply to the study as a whole: How much clinical and demographic metadata was included differed by source and by participant, and the metadata was provided uncurated.

TCRbeta CDR3 regions were amplified from genomic DNA using the immunoSEQ Assay, a bias-controlled multiplex PCR. Concerning the study's data processing: Within the assay, amplification of reference gene primers was used to estimate how many nucleated cells each sample contained. To quantify the absolute abundance of each unique TCRbeta CDR3 rearrangement, sequence reads were collapsed and filtered. For each sample, productive Simpson clonality was calculated as the square root of Simpson's diversity index across productive rearrangements. The immuneACCESS repertoire file appears here via TCRdb, limited to in-frame rearrangements. These files lack a portion of the clones; in checked studies, under half of the deficit traces to unresolved V genes, and the cause of the others is not known. V, J and clone size were drawn from that table, and D and trimming were deduced from the DNA. The sample table holds 60,000 to 80,000 clones, of which approximately 90% were seen once. Jointly, the top ten make up about 18% of the sample.

One collaborating source in Seattle enrolled patients while the patients were actively infected and followed the patients over time throughout the course of disease. Each collaborating institution followed its own protocols to collect whole blood in K2EDTA tubes. For TCRbeta analysis, collaborators shipped samples in one of three forms: frozen whole blood, isolated PBMCs, or DNA extracted from either of those sample types. Between the V and J ends, shortened by 4 bases and 10 bases respectively, the junction contains 19 bases. The CDR3 contains 14 residues, cysteine and phenylalanine counted. The CDR3 DNA has 42 bases and is translated from base 1. For CDR1 and CDR2, the germline V gene lists SQVTM and ANQGSEA.

The sequenced material came from peripheral blood. The sequence derives from a woman aged 55-70 years with COVID-19, enrolled during active disease. The rearrangement combines TRBV29-1 with TRBJ1-4; the best D guess is TRBD1, with 5 bases matching. In nucleotides, the sequence is TGCAGCGTTGTCGGGAGGGGAGGTACGGGAAAACTGTTTTTT. Its product reads: CSVVGRGGTGKLFF.